Listed below are T cell receptor beta chains from one sample, sequenced in a study of blood T cell repertoires in COVID-19. Only in-frame clones appear in the TCRdb table, and some are missing; sequencing was by immunoSEQ multiplex PCR. The table shows some 400,000 clones, with 85% to 90% occurring only once. Source material: peripheral blood. The receptors shown here come from a man aged 18-30 years with active or convalescent COVID-19. Both conserved end residues are part of each CDR3. Each record gives: V gene, D gene, J gene, clone size, CDR3 DNA, CDR3 protein. The D gene is left open where the match is weak. Expanded clones are given a class, and other clones once, few, many or no size at all.

v_call: TRBV19
d_call: .
j_call: TRBJ2-5
clone_size: .
cdr3_nt: TGTGCCAGTGGGAGAACCCACCAAGAGACCCAGTACTTC
cdr3_aa: CASGRTHQETQYF

v_call: TRBV7-7
d_call: TRBD2
j_call: TRBJ2-2
clone_size: .
cdr3_nt: TGTGCTACCGGTCTAGCGGGAGGGCCAAGCGGGGAGCTGTTTTTT
cdr3_aa: CATGLAGGPSGELFF

v_call: TRBV15
d_call: .
j_call: TRBJ2-3
clone_size: .
cdr3_nt: TGTGCCACCAGCAGACAACTAGATACGCAGTATTTT
cdr3_aa: CATSRQLDTQYF

v_call: TRBV5-5
d_call: TRBD1
j_call: TRBJ1-2
clone_size: .
cdr3_nt: TGTGCCAGCAGCCAGGGGACAGCCTATGGCTACACCTTC
cdr3_aa: CASSQGTAYGYTF

v_call: TRBV5-6
d_call: .
j_call: TRBJ1-4
clone_size: .
cdr3_nt: TGTGCCAGCAGGTTGAGGGGGGGTAATGAAAAACTGTTTTTT
cdr3_aa: CASRLRGGNEKLFF

v_call: TRBV27
d_call: TRBD2
j_call: TRBJ2-3
clone_size: once
cdr3_nt: TGTGCCAGCAGTTTATATCTAGCGGGAGTGACAGATACGCAGTATTTT
cdr3_aa: CASSLYLAGVTDTQYF

v_call: TRBV29-1
d_call: TRBD1
j_call: TRBJ1-3
clone_size: .
cdr3_nt: TGCAGCGTTCCGGCAGGGGGCAACTCTGGAAACACCATATATTTT
cdr3_aa: CSVPAGGNSGNTIYF

v_call: TRBV3-1/TRBV3-2
d_call: TRBD1
j_call: TRBJ1-2
clone_size: .
cdr3_nt: TGTGCCAGCAGCCAAGATTTGGGACAGGGGAATGGCTACACCTTC
cdr3_aa: CASSQDLGQGNGYTF

v_call: TRBV5-1
d_call: .
j_call: TRBJ2-3
clone_size: few
cdr3_nt: TGCGCCAGCAGCTTGTCGTGGGGCCGCACAGATACGCAGTATTTT
cdr3_aa: CASSLSWGRTDTQYF

v_call: TRBV4-3
d_call: TRBD2
j_call: TRBJ2-3
clone_size: .
cdr3_nt: TGCGCCAGCAGCCAAGATTTCTACTCTAGCGGGGATTTAGATACGCAGTATTTT
cdr3_aa: CASSQDFYSSGDLDTQYF

v_call: TRBV27
d_call: TRBD2
j_call: TRBJ2-1
clone_size: .
cdr3_nt: TGTGCCAGCAGTTCTCAAGGACTAGCGGGAGTTCAGAATGAGCAGTTCTTC
cdr3_aa: CASSSQGLAGVQNEQFF

v_call: TRBV7-9
d_call: .
j_call: TRBJ1-1
clone_size: .
cdr3_nt: TGTGCCAGCAGCTTAGAGGCGGGGGTCACTGAAGCTTTCTTT
cdr3_aa: CASSLEAGVTEAFF

v_call: TRBV7-9
d_call: .
j_call: TRBJ1-1
clone_size: .
cdr3_nt: TGTGCCAGCAGGCGAGAGGGGAACACTGAAGCTTTCTTT
cdr3_aa: CASRREGNTEAFF

v_call: TRBV9
d_call: TRBD1
j_call: TRBJ1-1
clone_size: few
cdr3_nt: TGTGCCAGCAGCGTGACAGGGGTCGGGGGGACTGAAGCTTTCTTT
cdr3_aa: CASSVTGVGGTEAFF

v_call: TRBV5-8
d_call: TRBD1
j_call: TRBJ1-3
clone_size: once
cdr3_nt: TGTGCCAGCAGCCACCGCAGGGGGCAAGGAAACACCATATATTTT
cdr3_aa: CASSHRRGQGNTIYF

v_call: TRBV7-2
d_call: TRBD1
j_call: TRBJ1-1
clone_size: .
cdr3_nt: TGTGCCAGCAGCTTACGAGGACAGGGGGGAGAAGCTTTCTTT
cdr3_aa: CASSLRGQGGEAFF

v_call: TRBV9
d_call: TRBD2
j_call: TRBJ2-2
clone_size: .
cdr3_nt: TGTGCCAGCAGCTTAGGGCCCCCGGGACTAGCGGGAATCACCGGGGAGCTGTTTTTT
cdr3_aa: CASSLGPPGLAGITGELFF

v_call: TRBV2
d_call: .
j_call: TRBJ1-5
clone_size: .
cdr3_nt: TGTGCCAGCAGTGCCGACAGTCCCCGAAAACATTTT
cdr3_aa: CASSADSPRKHF

v_call: TRBV19
d_call: .
j_call: TRBJ2-1
clone_size: .
cdr3_nt: TGTGCCAGTAGTATTTTTGACGGGATGGGGAATGAGCAGTTCTTC
cdr3_aa: CASSIFDGMGNEQFF

v_call: TRBV5-4
d_call: TRBD2
j_call: TRBJ2-2
clone_size: once
cdr3_nt: TGTGCCAGCAGCACCAGACTAGCGGGAACGGGCGGGGAGCTGTTTTTT
cdr3_aa: CASSTRLAGTGGELFF

v_call: TRBV7-6
d_call: TRBD1
j_call: TRBJ2-5
clone_size: .
cdr3_nt: TGTGCCAGCAGCTTAGGTGGGACAGGGGTCTTCCAAGAGACCCAGTACTTC
cdr3_aa: CASSLGGTGVFQETQYF

v_call: TRBV19
d_call: TRBD1
j_call: TRBJ1-2
clone_size: .
cdr3_nt: TGTGCCAGTAGTATAGCTAGGGACAGCTATGGCTACACCTTC
cdr3_aa: CASSIARDSYGYTF

v_call: TRBV11-2
d_call: TRBD2
j_call: TRBJ2-6
clone_size: .
cdr3_nt: TGTGCCAGCAGCATAACGGGGGGGAGGACCTCTGGGGCCAACGTCCTGACTTTC
cdr3_aa: CASSITGGRTSGANVLTF

v_call: TRBV15
d_call: TRBD2
j_call: TRBJ2-1
clone_size: .
cdr3_nt: TGTGCCACCAGCAGGCTAGCGGGGGACTACAATGAGCAGTTCTTC
cdr3_aa: CATSRLAGDYNEQFF

v_call: TRBV7-2
d_call: TRBD2
j_call: TRBJ2-7
clone_size: few
cdr3_nt: TGTGCCAGCAGCATAGCGGGGGGGCCGGGCGAGCAGTACTTC
cdr3_aa: CASSIAGGPGEQYF

v_call: TRBV4-1
d_call: TRBD1
j_call: TRBJ2-7
clone_size: .
cdr3_nt: TGCGCCAGCAGCCATACCGGGACAGGGGGTGACGAGCAGTACTTC
cdr3_aa: CASSHTGTGGDEQYF

v_call: TRBV6-5
d_call: TRBD2
j_call: TRBJ2-1
clone_size: .
cdr3_nt: TGTGCCAGCATGGGGGGGATGAATGAGCAGTTCTTC
cdr3_aa: CASMGGMNEQFF

v_call: TRBV5-8
d_call: .
j_call: TRBJ1-2
clone_size: once
cdr3_nt: TGTGCCAGCAGCCCTAACTGGGGGGACGGCTACACCTTC
cdr3_aa: CASSPNWGDGYTF

v_call: TRBV6-6
d_call: TRBD2
j_call: TRBJ2-1
clone_size: .
cdr3_nt: TGTGCCACCGGCGAGCGGGAGGGGGCCCGGGAGCAGTTCTTC
cdr3_aa: CATGEREGAREQFF

v_call: TRBV7-6
d_call: .
j_call: TRBJ2-2
clone_size: .
cdr3_nt: TGTGCCAGCAGCTTAACTTCCGGGGGAAACACCGGGGAGCTGTTTTTT
cdr3_aa: CASSLTSGGNTGELFF

v_call: TRBV4-1
d_call: TRBD1
j_call: TRBJ1-1
clone_size: .
cdr3_nt: TGCGCCAGCAGCCGTCGACAGGGGATTTCTGAAGCTTTCTTT
cdr3_aa: CASSRRQGISEAFF

v_call: TRBV5-4
d_call: .
j_call: TRBJ2-7
clone_size: .
cdr3_nt: TGTGCCAGCAGCACCTCGCTGGGAGGTCCCTACGAGCAGTACTTC
cdr3_aa: CASSTSLGGPYEQYF

v_call: TRBV28
d_call: .
j_call: TRBJ1-4
clone_size: .
cdr3_nt: TGTGCCAGCAGTTTTGGGACGGCCCGGGAGGGTGAAAAACTGTTTTTT
cdr3_aa: CASSFGTAREGEKLFF

v_call: TRBV7-9
d_call: .
j_call: TRBJ2-7
clone_size: .
cdr3_nt: TGTGCCAGCAGCCGAGGGTCTACCTACGAGCAGTACTTC
cdr3_aa: CASSRGSTYEQYF

v_call: TRBV10-3
d_call: .
j_call: TRBJ1-5
clone_size: once
cdr3_nt: TGTGCCATCAGAGAACAGGGTAGCAATCAGCCCCAGCATTTT
cdr3_aa: CAIREQGSNQPQHF

v_call: TRBV4-1
d_call: TRBD2
j_call: TRBJ2-1
clone_size: .
cdr3_nt: TGCGCCAGCAGCCAATCCGGGACTAGCGAAGTCAATGAGCAGTTCTTC
cdr3_aa: CASSQSGTSEVNEQFF

v_call: TRBV10-1
d_call: .
j_call: TRBJ2-3
clone_size: .
cdr3_nt: TGCGCCAGCAGGGACTACCAGGGAGATACGCAGTATTTT
cdr3_aa: CASRDYQGDTQYF

v_call: TRBV27
d_call: .
j_call: TRBJ1-1
clone_size: .
cdr3_nt: TGTGCCAGCAACGTCGGCACTGAAGCTTTCTTT
cdr3_aa: CASNVGTEAFF

v_call: TRBV7-3
d_call: TRBD2
j_call: TRBJ2-5
clone_size: .
cdr3_nt: TGTGCCAGCAGCGCAGAGGGAGGGATACAAGAGACCCAGTACTTC
cdr3_aa: CASSAEGGIQETQYF

v_call: TRBV28
d_call: .
j_call: TRBJ1-4
clone_size: .
cdr3_nt: TGTGCCAGCAGTTTAACCTCCAGGGGCCGGTTGAATGAAAAACTGTTTTTT
cdr3_aa: CASSLTSRGRLNEKLFF

v_call: TRBV7-2
d_call: .
j_call: TRBJ2-7
clone_size: .
cdr3_nt: TGTGCCAGCAGCTTAGGGGTGACACTCATCTACGAGCAGTACTTC
cdr3_aa: CASSLGVTLIYEQYF

v_call: TRBV5-1
d_call: .
j_call: TRBJ2-5
clone_size: .
cdr3_nt: TGCGCCAGCAGCTTGCGCGGCCAAGAGACCCAGTACTTC
cdr3_aa: CASSLRGQETQYF

v_call: TRBV7-3
d_call: TRBD2
j_call: TRBJ2-3
clone_size: .
cdr3_nt: TGTGCCACCACAGACGAGGGAGGGCGGGGAGATACGCAGTATTTT
cdr3_aa: CATTDEGGRGDTQYF

v_call: TRBV28
d_call: .
j_call: TRBJ1-5
clone_size: .
cdr3_nt: TGTGCCAGCAGTTTACGTCAGACCAGGCGCAATCAGCCCCAGCATTTT
cdr3_aa: CASSLRQTRRNQPQHF

v_call: TRBV6-6
d_call: TRBD1
j_call: TRBJ2-4
clone_size: once
cdr3_nt: TGTGCCAGCACCAACACAGGGGGAGAAAACATTCAGTACTTC
cdr3_aa: CASTNTGGENIQYF

v_call: TRBV30
d_call: .
j_call: TRBJ2-5
clone_size: .
cdr3_nt: TGTGCCTGGAGTGCCTTGGTGTCCGGAGAGACCCAGTACTTC
cdr3_aa: CAWSALVSGETQYF

v_call: TRBV24-1
d_call: TRBD1
j_call: TRBJ2-3
clone_size: .
cdr3_nt: TGTGCCACCAGTGACCCTACGGGACAGAGAATACATACGCAGTATTTT
cdr3_aa: CATSDPTGQRIHTQYF

v_call: TRBV7-6
d_call: .
j_call: TRBJ2-5
clone_size: .
cdr3_nt: TGTGCCAGCAGCTTAGTGGTTCTGGGCGAGACCCAGTACTTC
cdr3_aa: CASSLVVLGETQYF

v_call: TRBV24-1
d_call: .
j_call: TRBJ2-2
clone_size: once
cdr3_nt: TGTGCCACCAGTGCTTCCGGCACCGGGGAGCTGTTTTTT
cdr3_aa: CATSASGTGELFF